This T cell receptor beta chain was profiled in a study of vaccination and CD4 T cells after COVID-19. Germline V gene sequence: CDR1 MGHRA, CDR2 YSYEKL. V was pared by 6 bases and J by 2 bases, with 16 bases of the junction left unmatched. The CDR3 extends over 18 amino acids. On this clonotype itself: Its antigen remains unidentified.

Cultured CD4+ T cells had their DNA profiled by the Oncomine TCR Beta short-read assay. DNA came from CD4+ T cells after culture. TCRdb re-called the PCR reads with MiXCR, one entry per CDR3 protein. Altogether several thousand distinct CDR3 sequences are present, 35% to 50% being singletons, with the ten largest covering approximately 35%. The sample's treatment: roughly 10-day PBMC culture with coronavirus spike peptide pools or control peptides (ViraFEST assay). The sequence was obtained from a human donor who had recovered from COVID-19. Sequencing used CD4+ T cells from blood, cultured in vitro. The chain has TRBV4-1 and TRBJ2-7; 10 positions match TRBD2. The CDR3 reads CASRPGLAGGRDPYEQYF. CDR3 coding DNA: TGCGCCAGCAGACCCGGATTAGCGGGAGGCCGAGATCCCTACGAGCAGTACTTC.